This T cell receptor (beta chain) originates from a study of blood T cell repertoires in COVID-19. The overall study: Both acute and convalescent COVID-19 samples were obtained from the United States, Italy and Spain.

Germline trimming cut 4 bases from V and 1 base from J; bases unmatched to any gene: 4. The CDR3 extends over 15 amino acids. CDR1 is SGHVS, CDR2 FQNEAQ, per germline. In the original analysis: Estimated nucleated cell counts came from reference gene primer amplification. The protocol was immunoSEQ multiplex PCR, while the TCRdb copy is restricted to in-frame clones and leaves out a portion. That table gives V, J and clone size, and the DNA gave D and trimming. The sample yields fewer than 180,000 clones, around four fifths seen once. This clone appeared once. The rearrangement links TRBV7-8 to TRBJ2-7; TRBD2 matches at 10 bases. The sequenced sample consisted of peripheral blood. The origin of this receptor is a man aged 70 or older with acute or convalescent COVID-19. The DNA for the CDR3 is TGTGCCAGCAGCTCCCTAGCGGGGGTTTCCTACGAGCAGTACTTC. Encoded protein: CASSSLAGVSYEQYF.